This record concerns one T cell receptor beta chain sequence. These data originate in a study of blood T cell repertoires in COVID-19. Across the whole study: Sites across the United States, Italy and Spain contributed samples from acute and convalescent COVID-19.

The CDR3 consists of 14 residues. V lost 1 base and J lost 10, with 11 bases in between. The V gene's germline CDR1 is LNHDA and CDR2 SQIVND (reference sequence). Data came from immunoSEQ multiplex PCR; TCRdb stores just in-frame clones and leaves some out. The sample has roughly 290,000 clones; roughly 89% are singletons. All enrollees were roughly 18 to 100 years old and from roughly 22 US areas. Grouping used clinical history reported by participants in a survey and questionnaire. The sequenced material came from PBMCs or T cells enriched from blood (not recorded which). This TCR derives from a middle-aged woman who had recovered from COVID-19. The gene calls are TRBV19 and TRBJ1-6, with unresolved D. The CDR3 is CASSIGLAESPLHF. The CDR3 DNA is TGTGCCAGTAGTATAGGTTTGGCCGAATCACCCCTCCACTTT.